This passage covers 8 T cell receptor beta chains from one sample sequenced in a study of response to subunit inactivated influenza vaccine. TCRdb called the RT-PCR reads again in MiXCR, with one record for every CDR3 protein. The sample holds 750,000 to 850,000 distinct CDR3 sequences, less than 20% seen once. This sample comprised PBMCs from blood, obtained 5 days after vaccination. All receptors derive from a man aged 50 or older who received an inactivated influenza vaccine.

This clonotype was found a few times. The V and J genes are TRBV29-1 and TRBJ2-5; possible D gene TRBD1, 6 bases. The length of the CDR3 is 14 residues. Germline CDR1 is SQVTM and CDR2 is ANQGSEA. V lost 3 bases and J lost 2, with 13 bases in between. The CDR3 here is CSVDLGQLQETQYF. CDR3 coding DNA: TGCAGCGTTGATCTCGGACAGCTACAAGAGACCCAGTACTTC.

In its sample, this clonotype was seen a few times. The CDR3 DNA follows: TGTGCCAGCAGTTACCCAGGGACTAGCGGGGGGGTGAGAAATGAGCAGTTCTTC. It encodes CASSYPGTSGGVRNEQFF. The chain combines TRBV6-2 or TRBV6-3 with TRBJ2-1; 16 nucleotides line up with TRBD2. The germline gives CDR1 MNHEY, CDR2 SVGEGT. This CDR3 is 18 amino acids long. V lost 2 bases, J lost 7 bases, and 8 bases stayed unmatched.

This chain connects TRBV7-2 to TRBJ2-5; 7 bases are a match to TRBD1. The ends lost 5 bases at V and 10 bases at J; junction bases unmatched: 10. Looked up from germline, CDR1 is SGHTA and CDR2 is FQGNSA. The CDR3 covers 13 residues. The CDR3: CASSPGTAPYQYF. DNA of the CDR3: TGTGCCAGCAGCCCCGGGACAGCTCCATACCAGTACTTC.

This clonotype has a count of ten or more. This chain joins TRBV20-1 and TRBJ2-2; 7 nucleotides line up with TRBD1. V was pared by 6 bases and J by 4 bases, with 8 bases of the junction left unmatched. The CDR3 extends over 14 amino acids. Looked up from germline, CDR1 is DFQATT and CDR2 is SNEGSKA (reference sequence). CDR3 sequence reads: CSASRGRVTGELFF. The DNA for the CDR3 is TGCAGTGCCTCGAGGGGGCGCGTCACCGGGGAGCTGTTTTTT.

This clonotype was seen only once. The chain carries TRBV10-3 and TRBJ2-3; D could derive from TRBD1 or TRBD2 (5 bases each). The CDR3 contains 13 residues. Germline assignment: CDR1 ENHRY and CDR2 SYGVKD. V lost 7 bases, J lost 3 bases, and 11 bases lay in between. The CDR3 DNA reads TGTGCCATCACGTCCAGGGAGACAGATACGCAGTATTTT. Translating it yields CAITSRETDTQYF.

This clonotype has more than one count but fewer than ten. J is TRBJ2-6 and V is TRBV6-2 or TRBV6-3; a possible D gene is TRBD1 (5 bases). Trimming stripped 3 bases from V and 2 bases from J, with 8 bases between. Germline CDR1 and CDR2: MNHEY and SVGEGT. The CDR3 runs 15 residues. The CDR3 reads CASSYFRAGANVLTF. CDR3 nucleotides: TGTGCCAGCAGTTATTTCAGGGCTGGGGCCAACGTCCTGACTTTC.

In DNA form, the CDR3 reads TGTGCCTGGAAGAATGCGGGAGGGCCGGGGGAGCAGTACTTC. Residues: CAWKNAGGPGEQYF. This chain links TRBV30 with TRBJ2-7; 9 bases are shared with TRBD2. J lost 7 bases, V lost 4 bases, and 11 bases had no gene match. Germline assignment: CDR1 GTSNPN and CDR2 SVGIG (reference sequence). The CDR3 spans 14 residues.

V and J are TRBV7-6 and TRBJ2-1; 7 nucleotides match TRBD2. The CDR3 extends over 17 amino acids. Germline CDR1 SGHVS, CDR2 FNYEAQ. J lost 6 bases, V lost 1 base, and 12 bases had no gene match. The chain's CDR3 is CASSLVGGSTSFNEQFF. CDR3 DNA sequence: TGTGCCAGCAGCTTAGTAGGTGGTTCGACTAGCTTCAATGAGCAGTTCTTC.